This note documents a single TCR beta chain sequence. The data originate from a study of beta chain features in type 1 diabetes. Sorted CD4+ subsets: naive, central memory, regulatory, stem cell-like memory (CD45RO/CCR7/CD25/CD127/CD95/CD27 panel). Sequenced material consisted of expressed TCRB transcripts (all of the isolated RNA was reverse transcribed). The table came from immunoSEQ multiplex PCR; TCRdb's copy has only in-frame clones and leaves some out. The profile shows about 360,000 clones, 10% to 15% of them singletons. This clonotype was obtained from a man aged 18 to 30 in good health. Sequencing input: naive CD4+ T cells from blood.

Here the CDR3 DNA reads TGTGCCAGCAGTGATATCGGGGGGCGAGCAGATACGCAGTATTTT. Amino acids: CASSDIGGRADTQYF. The chain recombines TRBV6-1 with TRBJ2-3, with TRBD2 as a possible D gene (7 bases). The CDR3 length is 15 residues. The V end lost 3 bases, the J end lost 4 bases, and 14 bases lay between the germline ends. Per germline, CDR1 MNHNS and CDR2 SASEGT.